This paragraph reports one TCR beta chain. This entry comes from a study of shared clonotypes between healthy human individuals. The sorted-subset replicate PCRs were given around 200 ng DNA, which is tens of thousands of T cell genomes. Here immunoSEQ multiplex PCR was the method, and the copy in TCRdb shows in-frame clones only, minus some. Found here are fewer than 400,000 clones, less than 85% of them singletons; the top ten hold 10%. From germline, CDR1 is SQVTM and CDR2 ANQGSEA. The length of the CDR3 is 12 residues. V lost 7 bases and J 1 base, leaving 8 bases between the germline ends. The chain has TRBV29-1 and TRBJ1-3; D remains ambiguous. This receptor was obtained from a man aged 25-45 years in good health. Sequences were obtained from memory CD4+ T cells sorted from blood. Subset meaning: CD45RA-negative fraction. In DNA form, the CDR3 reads TGCAGCGGGGAGACTTCTGGAAACACCATATATTTT. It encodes CSGETSGNTIYF.